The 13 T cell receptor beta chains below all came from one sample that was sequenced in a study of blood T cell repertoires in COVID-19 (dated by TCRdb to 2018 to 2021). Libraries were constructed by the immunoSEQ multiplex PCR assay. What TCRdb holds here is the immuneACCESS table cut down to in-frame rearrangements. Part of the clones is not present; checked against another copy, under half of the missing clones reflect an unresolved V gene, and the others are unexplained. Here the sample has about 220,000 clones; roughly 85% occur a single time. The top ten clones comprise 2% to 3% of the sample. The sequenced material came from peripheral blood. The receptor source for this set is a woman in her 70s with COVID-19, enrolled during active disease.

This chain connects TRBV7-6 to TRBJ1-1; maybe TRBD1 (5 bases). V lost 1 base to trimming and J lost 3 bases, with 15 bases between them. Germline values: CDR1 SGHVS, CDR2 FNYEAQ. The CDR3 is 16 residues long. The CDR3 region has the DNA TGTGCCAGCAGCTTAGAGGTACCAGGGATGGACACTGAAGCTTTCTTT. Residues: CASSLEVPGMDTEAFF. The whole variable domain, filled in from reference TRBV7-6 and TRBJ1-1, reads GAGVSQSPRYKVTKRGQDVALRCDPISGHVSLYWYRQALGQGPEFLTYFNYEAQQDKSGLPNDRFSAERPEGSISTLTIQRTEQRDSAMYRCASSLEVPGMDTEAFFGQGTRLTVV.

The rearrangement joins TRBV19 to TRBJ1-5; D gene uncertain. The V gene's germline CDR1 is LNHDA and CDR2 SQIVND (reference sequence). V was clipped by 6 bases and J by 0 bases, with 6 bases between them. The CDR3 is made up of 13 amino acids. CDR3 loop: CASRHDSNQPQHF. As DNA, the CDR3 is TGTGCCAGTAGACATGATAGCAATCAGCCCCAGCATTTT.

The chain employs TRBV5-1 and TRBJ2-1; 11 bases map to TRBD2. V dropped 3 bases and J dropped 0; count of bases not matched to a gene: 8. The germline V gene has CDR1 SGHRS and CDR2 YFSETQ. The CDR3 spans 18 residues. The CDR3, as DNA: TGCGCCAGCAGCTCCGGACTAGCGGGCACAAGCTCCTACAATGAGCAGTTCTTC. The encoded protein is CASSSGLAGTSSYNEQFF.

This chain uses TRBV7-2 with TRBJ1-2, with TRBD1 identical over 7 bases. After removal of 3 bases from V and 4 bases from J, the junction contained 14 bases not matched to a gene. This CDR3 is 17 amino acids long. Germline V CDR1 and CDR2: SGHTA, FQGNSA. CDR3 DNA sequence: TGTGCCAGCAGCTTCGCCACGGTTAAGGGGGCCATCTATGGCTACACCTTC. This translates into CASSFATVKGAIYGYTF.

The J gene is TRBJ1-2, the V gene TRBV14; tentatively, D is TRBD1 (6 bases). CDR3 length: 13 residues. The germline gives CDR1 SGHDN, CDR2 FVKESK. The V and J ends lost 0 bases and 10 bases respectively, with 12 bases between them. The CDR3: CASSQDQGTVYTF. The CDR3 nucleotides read TGTGCCAGCAGCCAAGATCAGGGGACGGTCTACACCTTC.

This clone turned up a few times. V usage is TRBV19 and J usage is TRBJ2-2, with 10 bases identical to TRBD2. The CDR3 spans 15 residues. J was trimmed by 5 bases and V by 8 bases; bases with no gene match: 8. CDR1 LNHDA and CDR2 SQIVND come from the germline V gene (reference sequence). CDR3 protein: CASGSGRAGTGELFF. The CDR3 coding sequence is TGTGCCAGTGGGAGCGGGAGGGCTGGTACCGGGGAGCTGTTTTTT.

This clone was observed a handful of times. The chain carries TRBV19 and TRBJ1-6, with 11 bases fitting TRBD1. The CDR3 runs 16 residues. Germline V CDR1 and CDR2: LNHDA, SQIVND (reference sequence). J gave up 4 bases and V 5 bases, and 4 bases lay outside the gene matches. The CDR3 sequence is CASSRTGGLYNSPLHF. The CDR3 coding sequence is TGTGCCAGTAGTCGGACAGGGGGCCTTTATAATTCACCCCTCCACTTT.

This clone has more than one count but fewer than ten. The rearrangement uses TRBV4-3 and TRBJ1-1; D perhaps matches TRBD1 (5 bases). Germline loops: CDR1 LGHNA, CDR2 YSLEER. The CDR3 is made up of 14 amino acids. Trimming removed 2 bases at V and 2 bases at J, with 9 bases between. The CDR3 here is CASSQRQGNTEAFF. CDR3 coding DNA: TGCGCCAGCAGCCAAAGGCAGGGAAACACTGAAGCTTTCTTT.

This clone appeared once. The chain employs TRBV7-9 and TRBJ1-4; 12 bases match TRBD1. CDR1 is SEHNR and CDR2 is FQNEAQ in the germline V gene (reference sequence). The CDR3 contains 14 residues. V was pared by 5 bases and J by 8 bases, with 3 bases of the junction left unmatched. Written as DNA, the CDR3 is TGTGCCAGCAGCCGGGACAGGGGGCCAGAAAAACTGTTTTTT. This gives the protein CASSRDRGPEKLFF.

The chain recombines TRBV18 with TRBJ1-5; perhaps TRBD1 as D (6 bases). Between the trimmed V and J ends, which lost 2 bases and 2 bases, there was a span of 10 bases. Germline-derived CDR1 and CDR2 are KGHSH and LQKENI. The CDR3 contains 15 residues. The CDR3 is CASSPSRQGNQPQHF. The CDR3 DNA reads TGTGCCAGCTCACCATCGAGACAGGGCAATCAGCCCCAGCATTTT. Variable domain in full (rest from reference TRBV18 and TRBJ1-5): NAGVMQNPRHLVRRRGQEARLRCSPMKGHSHVYWYRQLPEEGLKFMVYLQKENIIDESGMPKERFSAEFPKEGPSILRIQQVVRGDSAAYFCASSPSRQGNQPQHFGDGTRLSIL.

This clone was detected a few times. The CDR3 spells CASTLHPGRGSPLHF. CDR3 sequence (DNA): TGTGCCAGTACCCTACACCCAGGCAGGGGGTCACCCCTCCACTTT. The chain links TRBV19 to TRBJ1-6, with 7 bases aligning to TRBD1. CDR1 is LNHDA and CDR2 is SQIVND in the germline V gene (reference sequence). The ends lost 7 bases at V and 10 bases at J; junction bases unmatched: 13. This CDR3 has 15 residues.

CDR3 sequence: CASGREATNEKLFF. In nucleotides, the CDR3 is TGTGCCAGCGGAAGGGAGGCAACTAATGAAAAACTGTTTTTT. The chain is built from TRBV5-8 and TRBJ1-4; no firm D call. V shed 7 bases and J shed 0 bases, with 10 bases lying between them. The CDR3 spans 14 residues. CDR1 SGHTS and CDR2 YDEGEE come from the germline V gene. Together with reference TRBV5-8 and TRBJ1-4, the CDR3 gives the full variable domain: EAGVTQSPTHLIKTRGQQATLRCSPISGHTSVYWYQQALGLGLQFLLWYDEGEERNRGNFPPRFSGRQFPNYSSELNVNALELEDSALYLCASGREATNEKLFFGSGTQLSVL.

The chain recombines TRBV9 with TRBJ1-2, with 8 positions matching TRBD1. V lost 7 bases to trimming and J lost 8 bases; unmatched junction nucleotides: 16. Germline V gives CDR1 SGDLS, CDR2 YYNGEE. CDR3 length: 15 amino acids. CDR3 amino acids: CASSGGPGQDLGYTF. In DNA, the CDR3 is TGTGCCAGCTCCGGGGGGCCGGGACAGGACTTAGGCTACACCTTC.